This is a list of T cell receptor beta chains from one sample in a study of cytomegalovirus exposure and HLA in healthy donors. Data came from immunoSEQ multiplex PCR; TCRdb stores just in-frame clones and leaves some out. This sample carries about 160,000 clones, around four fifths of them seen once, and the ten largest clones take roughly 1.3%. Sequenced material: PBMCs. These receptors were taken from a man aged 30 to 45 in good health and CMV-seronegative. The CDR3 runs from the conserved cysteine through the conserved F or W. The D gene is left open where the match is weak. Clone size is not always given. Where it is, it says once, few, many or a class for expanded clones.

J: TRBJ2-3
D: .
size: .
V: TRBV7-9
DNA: TGTGCCAGCAGCATTACAGCGACAGTAAACACAGATACGCAGTATTTT
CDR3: CASSITATVNTDTQYF

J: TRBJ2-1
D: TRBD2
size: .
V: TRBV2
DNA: TGTGCCAGCAGCCCGTCGGGAGGATCTTGCAATGAGCAGTTCTTC
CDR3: CASSPSGGSCNEQFF

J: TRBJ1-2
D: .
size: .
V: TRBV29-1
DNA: TGCAGCGTCCCTACGTCGGGCGGGGCCGGCTACACCTTC
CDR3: CSVPTSGGAGYTF

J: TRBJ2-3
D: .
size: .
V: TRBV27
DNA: TGTGCCAGCAGGACAGCAGATACGCAGTATTTT
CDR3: CASRTADTQYF

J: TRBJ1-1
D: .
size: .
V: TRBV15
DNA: TGTGCCACCAGCAGATCCTTTATGAACACTGAAGCTTTCTTT
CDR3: CATSRSFMNTEAFF

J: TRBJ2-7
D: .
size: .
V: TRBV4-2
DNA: TGTGCCAGCAGCCAGGGGCCAGGGGGCGGGAGAAACTACGAGCAGTACTTC
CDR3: CASSQGPGGGRNYEQYF

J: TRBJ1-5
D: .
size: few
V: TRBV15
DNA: TGTGCCACCAGCAGAGGAGGAGGGGGGGAGAAGCCCCAGCATTTT
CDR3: CATSRGGGGEKPQHF

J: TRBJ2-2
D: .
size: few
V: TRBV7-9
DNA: TGTGCCAGCATCATACCACACCGTAATGAAACCGGGGAGCTGTTTTTT
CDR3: CASIIPHRNETGELFF

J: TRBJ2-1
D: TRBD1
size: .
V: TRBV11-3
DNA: TGTGCCAGCAGCCATACGCGACAGGGGGTTGAGCAGTTCTTC
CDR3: CASSHTRQGVEQFF

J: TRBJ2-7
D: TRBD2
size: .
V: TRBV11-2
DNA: TGTGCCAGCAGCCAGCTAGCGGGAGGGCAGTACGAGCAGTACTTC
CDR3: CASSQLAGGQYEQYF

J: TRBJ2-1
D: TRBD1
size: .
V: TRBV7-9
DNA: TGTGCCAGCCCGACTATCGGGACAGGGGCATACAATGAGCAGTTCTTC
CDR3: CASPTIGTGAYNEQFF

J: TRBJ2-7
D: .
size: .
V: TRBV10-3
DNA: TGTGCCATCAGTGAGTCGGGCTTCTACGAGCAGTACTTC
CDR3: CAISESGFYEQYF

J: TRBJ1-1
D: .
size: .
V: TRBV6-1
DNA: TGTGCCAGCAGTGCAATCCTGAACACTGAAGCTTTCTTT
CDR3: CASSAILNTEAFF

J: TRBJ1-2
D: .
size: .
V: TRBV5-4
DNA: TGTGCCAGCAGCCAAGGTCGCCAGGGTAACTATGGCTACACCTTC
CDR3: CASSQGRQGNYGYTF

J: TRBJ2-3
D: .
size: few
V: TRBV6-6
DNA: TGTGCCAGCAGCCGTGAGGCAGATACGCAGTATTTT
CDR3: CASSREADTQYF

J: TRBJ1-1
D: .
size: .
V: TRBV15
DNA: TGTGCCACCAGCCCAGGTTTAAACACTGAAGCTTTCTTT
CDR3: CATSPGLNTEAFF

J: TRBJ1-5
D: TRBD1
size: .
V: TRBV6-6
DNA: TGTGCCAGCAGCCCTGACAGGGTCGTTCAGCCCCAGCATTTT
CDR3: CASSPDRVVQPQHF

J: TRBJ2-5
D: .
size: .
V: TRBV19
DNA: TGTGCCAGTAGTATAAGTTCCAGGCAAGAGACCCAGTACTTC
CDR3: CASSISSRQETQYF

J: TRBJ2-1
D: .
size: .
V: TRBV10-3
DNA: TGTGCCATCAGTGGGAACAGCAATGAGCAGTTCTTC
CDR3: CAISGNSNEQFF

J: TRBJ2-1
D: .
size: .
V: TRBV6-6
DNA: TGTGCCAGCAGTTACTCGACGGAGAATGAGCAGTTCTTC
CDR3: CASSYSTENEQFF

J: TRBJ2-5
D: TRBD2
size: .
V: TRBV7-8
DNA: TGTGCCAGCAGCACGGGACTAGCGGGGGGGCAGGAGACCCAGTACTTC
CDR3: CASSTGLAGGQETQYF

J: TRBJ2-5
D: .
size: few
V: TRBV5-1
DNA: TGCGCCAGCAGCTTGCAACCTCAGGGTCAAGGAGAGACCCAGTACTTC
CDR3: CASSLQPQGQGETQYF

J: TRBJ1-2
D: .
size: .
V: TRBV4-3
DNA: TGCGCCAGCAGCCAGGTAGACAGGACGTCCGGCTACACCTTC
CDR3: CASSQVDRTSGYTF

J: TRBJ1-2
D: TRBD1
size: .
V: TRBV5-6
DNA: TGTGCCAGCAGCTTTTCCGGACAGGGCCCTCCCTATGGCTACACCTTC
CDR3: CASSFSGQGPPYGYTF

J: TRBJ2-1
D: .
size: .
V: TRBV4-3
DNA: TGCGCCAGCAGCCAAGAACGCCAAGCCTCCTACAATGAGCAGTTCTTC
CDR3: CASSQERQASYNEQFF

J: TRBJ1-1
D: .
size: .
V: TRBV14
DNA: TGTGCCAGCAGCCAAACCAGGGTTAAGAACACTGAAGCTTTCTTT
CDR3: CASSQTRVKNTEAFF

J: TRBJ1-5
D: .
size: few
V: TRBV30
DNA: TGTGCCTGGAGTGCCCGACACGGGACACTTTATAGCAATCAGCCCCAGCATTTT
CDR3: CAWSARHGTLYSNQPQHF

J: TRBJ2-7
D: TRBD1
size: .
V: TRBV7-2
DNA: TGTGCCAGCAGCGTTAACAGGGGCGGGCACGAGCAGTACTTC
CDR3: CASSVNRGGHEQYF

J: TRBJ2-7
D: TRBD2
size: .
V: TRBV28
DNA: TGTGCCAGCAGTTTGGGGGGAGGGCCCCCCGACGAGCAGTACTTC
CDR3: CASSLGGGPPDEQYF

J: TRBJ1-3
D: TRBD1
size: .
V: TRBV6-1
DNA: TGTGCCAGCAGGCAGGGGGCAGGTGGAAACACCATATATTTT
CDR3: CASRQGAGGNTIYF

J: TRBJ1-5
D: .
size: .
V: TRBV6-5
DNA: TGTGCCAGCAGCTCCTATAGCAATCAGCCCCAGCATTTT
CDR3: CASSSYSNQPQHF

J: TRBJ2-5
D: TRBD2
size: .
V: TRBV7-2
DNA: TGTGCCAGCAGCCCGGGGGGACTAGCGGGAGAGGGAGAGACCCAGTACTTC
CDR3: CASSPGGLAGEGETQYF

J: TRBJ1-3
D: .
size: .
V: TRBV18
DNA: TGTGCCAGCTCACCAGAGGAAATAACTGGAAACACCATATATTTT
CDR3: CASSPEEITGNTIYF

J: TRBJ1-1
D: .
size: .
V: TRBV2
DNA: TGTGCCAGCAGCGAGGACAGCCTAAACACTGAAGCTTTCTTT
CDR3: CASSEDSLNTEAFF

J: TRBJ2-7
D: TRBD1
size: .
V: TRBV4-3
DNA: TGCGCCAGCAGCTTCTCCGGGACAGGAGAAGCCTACGAGCAGTACTTC
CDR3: CASSFSGTGEAYEQYF

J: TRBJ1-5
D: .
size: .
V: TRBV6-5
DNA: TGTGCCAGCAGTTGGACACAGGGACACAATCAGCCCCAGCATTTT
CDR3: CASSWTQGHNQPQHF

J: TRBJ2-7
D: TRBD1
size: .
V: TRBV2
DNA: TGTGCCAGCAGTGAGCAGGGGGTTACTATCGAGCAGTACTTC
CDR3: CASSEQGVTIEQYF

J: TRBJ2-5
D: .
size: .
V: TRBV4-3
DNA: TGCGCCAGCAGCCAAGGCAGGCAAGAGACCCAGTACTTC
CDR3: CASSQGRQETQYF

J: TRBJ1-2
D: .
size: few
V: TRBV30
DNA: TGTGCCTGGAGTGTGCTACGATGGGGCTACACCTTC
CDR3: CAWSVLRWGYTF

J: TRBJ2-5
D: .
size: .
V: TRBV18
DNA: TGTGCCAGCTCCCCTAGACGGGACTCCCACCAAGAGACCCAGTACTTC
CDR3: CASSPRRDSHQETQYF